This TCR beta chain is from a study of early T cells in non-severe SARS-CoV-2 infection. Looking at the study overall: From unsorted whole blood, bulk RNA was sequenced, and the chains remained unpaired. The study's findings and limits: Missing private and CD4 specificities, VDJdb matching favored anti-spike CD8 responses.

V was cut by 3 bases and J by 2 bases, with 11 bases left in between. This CDR3 is built from 16 residues. Looked up from germline, CDR1 is LNHDA and CDR2 is SQIVND (reference sequence). A remark on this clonotype: Its cognate antigen is unknown.

Individual cDNA molecules were tagged with unique molecular identifiers, the study reported. TCRdb ran MiXCR on the 5' RACE reads and lists one entry per CDR3 protein. The sample shows 95,000 to 150,000 distinct CDR3 sequences, just under 15% of them seen only once. V gene TRBV19 combines with J gene TRBJ2-6, with D perhaps TRBD1 (6 bases). Input material: whole blood. The TCR originated in an adult who was a healthcare worker with PCR-confirmed SARS-CoV-2 infection or an uninfected control (not recorded which). CDR3 bases: TGTGCCAGTAGTATTGGGGGCGCAGCTGGGGCCAACGTCCTGACTTTC. Amino acids: CASSIGGAAGANVLTF. The whole variable domain, filled in from reference TRBV19 and TRBJ2-6, reads DGGITQSPKYLFRKEGQNVTLSCEQNLNHDAMYWYRQDPGQGLRLIYYSQIVNDFQKGDIAEGYSVSREKKESFPLTVTSAQKNPTAFYLCASSIGGAAGANVLTFGAGSRLTVL.